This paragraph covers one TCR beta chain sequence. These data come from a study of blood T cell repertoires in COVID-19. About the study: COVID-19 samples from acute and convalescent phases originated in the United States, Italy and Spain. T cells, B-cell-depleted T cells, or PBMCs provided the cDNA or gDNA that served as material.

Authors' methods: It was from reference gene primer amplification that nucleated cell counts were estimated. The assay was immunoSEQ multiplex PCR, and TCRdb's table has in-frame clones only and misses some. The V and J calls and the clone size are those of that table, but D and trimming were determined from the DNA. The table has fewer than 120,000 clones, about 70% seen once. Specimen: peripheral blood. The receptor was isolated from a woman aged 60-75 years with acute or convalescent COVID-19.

Here the CDR3 DNA reads TGCAGCGTTGGAAGCGCAGGGAATGGCTACACCTTC. Residues: CSVGSAGNGYTF. The V call is TRBV29-1, the J call TRBJ1-2, with D possibly matching TRBD1 (5 bases). Germline V CDR1 and CDR2: SQVTM, ANQGSEA. The CDR3 is 12 amino acids. Trimming left V 4 bases short and J 6 bases short, with 12 bases between.